A single sample is the source of the 32 T cell receptor beta chains below, sequenced in a study of T-cell memory formation after mild COVID-19 (dated by TCRdb to the early 2020s). Library preparation used 5' RACE. This sample was sequenced with an Illumina NovaSeq 6000. The public sequencing data were trimmed at Q25 with fastp and processed into clonotypes with MiXCR by TCRdb, which kept only in-frame beta chains. One record per CDR3 amino acid sequence lists the most common genes and DNA. Within this sample are some 600,000 distinct CDR3 sequences, with about 18% of them counted one time only. Roughly 7.8% of the sample lies in the top ten. Specimen: PBMCs or a T cell subset sorted from them (not recorded which). The receptors were gathered from an adult woman who had mild COVID-19 (a few samples of this study predate the infection). The sample titles of this study are shuffled in the database, so cell type and time point are left out; the donor was told from shared clones.

CDR3 sequence reads: CAISQGYTDTQYF. CDR3 DNA: TGTGCCATCAGCCAGGGATATACAGATACGCAGTATTTT. This rearrangement joins TRBV10-3 to TRBJ2-3, with a possible D match to TRBD1 (5 bases). The CDR3 runs 13 residues. Trimming stripped 6 bases from V and 3 bases from J, with 10 bases between. Germline V gene sequence: CDR1 ENHRY, CDR2 SYGVKD.

In this sample, this clonotype turned up a few times. V and J are TRBV12-3 or TRBV12-4 and TRBJ1-5, with D uncertain. Trimming stripped 2 bases from V and 7 bases from J, with 9 bases between. The CDR3 contains 13 residues. The CDR3, as DNA: TGTGCCAGCAGTTTAAAAGGAGGGCAGCCCCAGCATTTT. Amino acid sequence: CASSLKGGQPQHF.

The chain is built from TRBV3-1 and TRBJ2-1; TRBD1 aligns across 8 bases. Trimming took 1 base from V and 7 from J; bases not matched to a gene: 9. Germline-derived CDR1 and CDR2 are LGHDT and YNNKEL (reference sequence). The CDR3 sequence is 16 residues long. The CDR3, as DNA: TGTGCCAGCAGCCAAGGGACAGGGTACCTTTGGAATGAGCAGTTCTTC. Its protein product is CASSQGTGYLWNEQFF.

V is TRBV3-1 and J is TRBJ1-1, with D perhaps matching TRBD1 (6 bases). The CDR3 sequence is 16 residues long. V was trimmed by 1 base and J by 1 base, leaving 13 bases between them. Germline V gene lookup returns CDR1 LGHDT and CDR2 YNNKEL (reference sequence). The DNA for the CDR3 is TGTGCCAGCAGCCAAGCCCAGGGGCGGGGGAACACTGAAGCTTTCTTT. Translating gives CASSQAQGRGNTEAFF. Filled out from reference TRBV3-1 and TRBJ1-1, the complete variable domain reads DTAVSQTPKYLVTQMGNDKSIKCEQNLGHDTMYWYKQDSKKFLKIMFSYNNKELIINETVPNRFSPKSPDKAHLNLHINSLELGDSAVYFCASSQAQGRGNTEAFFGQGTRLTVV.

J is TRBJ1-1 and V is TRBV6-6; D call uncertain. This CDR3 has 13 amino acids. Trimming pared 3 bases from V and 8 bases from J, leaving 13 bases between. Germline V CDR1 and CDR2: MNHNY, SVGAGI (reference sequence). The CDR3 loop is CASSYRWAREAFF. The CDR3 DNA follows: TGTGCCAGCAGTTATCGCTGGGCTCGCGAAGCTTTCTTT.

The table lists this clonotype with a few counts. The V gene is TRBV7-6, the J gene TRBJ2-7, with D unclear. Per the germline V gene, CDR1 is SGHVS and CDR2 is FNYEAQ. Trimming took off 0 bases at V and 5 bases at J, with 11 bases between the two ends. CDR3 length: 14 amino acids. CDR3 in amino acids: CASSLAAARDEQYF. The CDR3 region has the DNA TGTGCCAGCAGCTTAGCGGCAGCGAGAGACGAGCAGTACTTC. Full variable domain (missing parts from reference TRBV7-6 and TRBJ2-7): GAGVSQSPRYKVTKRGQDVALRCDPISGHVSLYWYRQALGQGPEFLTYFNYEAQQDKSGLPNDRFSAERPEGSISTLTIQRTEQRDSAMYRCASSLAAARDEQYFGPGTRLTVT.

The rearrangement joins TRBV6-2 or TRBV6-3 to TRBJ2-7, with D possibly TRBD2 on 5 matching bases. CDR3 size: 15 residues. Germline V gene lookup returns CDR1 MNHEY and CDR2 SVGEGT. V was shortened by 6 bases and J by 2 bases, with 17 bases between the two germline ends. The CDR3 DNA reads TGTGCCAGCAGCTCCCGACGGAGGATGACCTACGAGCAGTACTTC. Translating it yields CASSSRRRMTYEQYF.

The chain uses TRBV5-6 and TRBJ1-2; 9 nucleotides agree with TRBD1. Looked up from germline, CDR1 is SGHDT and CDR2 is YYEEEE. The CDR3 contains 14 residues. Losses at the gene ends were 8 bases for V and 8 bases for J; bases not matched to a gene: 13. CDR3 coding DNA: TGTGCCAGTTTCGTGGACAGGGGTACGCAGGGCTACACCTTC. It codes for CASFVDRGTQGYTF.

The table lists this clonotype with many counts. The rearrangement links TRBV6-2 or TRBV6-3 to TRBJ2-1; D gene uncertain. V lost 6 bases and J lost 0, with 15 bases in between. This CDR3 comprises 16 residues. Germline V lookup: CDR1 MNHEY, CDR2 SVGEGT. The CDR3: CASSDPGPGSYNEQFF. The CDR3, as DNA: TGTGCCAGCAGCGACCCCGGCCCCGGCTCCTACAATGAGCAGTTCTTC.

This clonotype turned up a few times. V and J are TRBV20-1 and TRBJ1-2, with 10 bases identical to TRBD1. V lost 6 bases, J lost 7 bases, and 8 bases stayed unmatched. The CDR3 contains 13 residues. The V gene's germline CDR1 is DFQATT and CDR2 SNEGSKA (reference sequence). The CDR3 bases are TGCAGTGCATGGGGACAGGGGCAAGGTGGCTACACCTTC. It is translated as CSAWGQGQGGYTF.

Only a few counts were recorded for this clonotype. The chain is built from TRBV19 and TRBJ2-7; the match to TRBD2 covers 8 bases. CDR3 length: 13 residues. Trimming cost V 8 bases and J 2 bases; bases outside gene matches: 5. Germline CDR1 reads LNHDA; CDR2 reads SQIVND (reference sequence). CDR3 DNA sequence: TGTGCCAGTCGGGAGGGGACCACCTACGAGCAGTACTTC. It is translated as CASREGTTYEQYF. Full variable domain (outside the CDR3, taken from reference TRBV19 and TRBJ2-7): DGGITQSPKYLFRKEGQNVTLSCEQNLNHDAMYWYRQDPGQGLRLIYYSQIVNDFQKGDIAEGYSVSREKKESFPLTVTSAQKNPTAFYLCASREGTTYEQYFGPGTRLTVT.

This chain uses TRBV9 with TRBJ2-7, with 8 bases matching TRBD2. The germline V gene encodes CDR1 SGDLS and CDR2 YYNGEE. Germline trimming cut 0 bases from V and 2 bases from J; bases unmatched to any gene: 7. This CDR3 is 16 amino acids long. As DNA, the CDR3 is TGTGCCAGCAGCGTAGTCGGTAGCGGGGTCCCCTACGAGCAGTACTTC. Encoded protein: CASSVVGSGVPYEQYF.

This clonotype was recorded a few times. The chain has TRBV4-1 and TRBJ1-1, with D unclear. Germline assignment: CDR1 MGHRA and CDR2 YSYEKL. The CDR3 has 17 amino acids. Trimming pared 4 bases from V and 5 bases from J, leaving 23 bases between. The CDR3 spells CASSRLTLGLSGTEAFF. The CDR3 DNA sequence: TGCGCCAGCAGCCGACTAACCTTGGGTCTTTCTGGGACTGAAGCTTTCTTT.

J is TRBJ2-7 and V is TRBV9; D not certain. This CDR3 contains 15 residues. The germline V and J ends were trimmed by 4 bases and 0 bases, with 14 bases remaining between them. The germline gives CDR1 SGDLS, CDR2 YYNGEE. CDR3 sequence: CASSPDQSPSYEQYF. CDR3 nucleotides: TGTGCCAGCAGCCCCGATCAATCGCCCTCCTACGAGCAGTACTTC.

The chain joins TRBV5-1 to TRBJ1-2; 7 bases fit TRBD1. Looked up from germline, CDR1 is SGHRS and CDR2 is YFSETQ. The CDR3 is 17 residues long. V dropped 0 bases and J dropped 1; count of bases not matched to a gene: 9. The CDR3 DNA reads as TGCGCCAGCAGCTTGGTCCGGACAGGAAAAAATAACTATGGCTACACCTTC. Amino acids: CASSLVRTGKNNYGYTF.

This clonotype was picked up a small number of times. The J gene is TRBJ2-7, the V gene TRBV9, with unresolved D. This CDR3 is built from 13 residues. CDR1 is SGDLS and CDR2 is YYNGEE in the germline V gene. V was pared by 0 bases and J by 6 bases, with 10 bases between. The CDR3 here is CASSVGLGTEQYF. DNA of the CDR3: TGTGCCAGCAGCGTAGGTCTGGGTACCGAGCAGTACTTC.

This clonotype appeared a few times. The rearrangement links TRBV12-3 or TRBV12-4 to TRBJ2-1; 7 bases align to TRBD2. The CDR3 length is 15 residues. The V segment lost 4 bases and the J segment 1 base; nucleotides outside the gene matches: 4. This chain's CDR3 is CASSYSGVSYNEQFF. CDR3 in DNA: TGTGCCAGCAGTTACAGCGGGGTTTCCTACAATGAGCAGTTCTTC.

The J gene is TRBJ2-7, the V gene TRBV27; D call uncertain. V lost 7 bases, J lost 0 bases, and 13 bases lay in between. Germline V CDR1 and CDR2: MNHEY, SMNVEV (reference sequence). This CDR3 region has 14 residues. CDR3 residues: CASKKATSSYEQYF. CDR3 coding DNA: TGTGCCAGCAAAAAAGCGACCTCCTCCTACGAGCAGTACTTC.

V is TRBV6-1 and J is TRBJ1-2; tentative D call: TRBD1 (5 bases). CDR3 length: 13 amino acids. Trimming left V 0 bases short and J 7 bases short, with 9 bases between. The germline V gene encodes CDR1 MNHNS and CDR2 SASEGT. The CDR3 loop reads CASSEAAGPGYTF. The CDR3 DNA reads TGTGCCAGCAGTGAAGCGGCAGGGCCTGGCTACACCTTC.

CDR3 nucleotides: TGTGCCAGCAGTTACACCAGGTCTGCCCCTAAGAGAGGTGAGCAGTTCTTC. Encoded protein: CASSYTRSAPKRGEQFF. The chain joins TRBV6-2 or TRBV6-3 to TRBJ2-1; D call uncertain. Per the germline V gene, CDR1 is MNHEY and CDR2 is SVGEGT. The CDR3 contains 17 residues. With 2 bases removed from V and 9 bases from J, the gap between germline ends came to 23 bases.

This clonotype was seen a few times. V gene TRBV9 combines with J gene TRBJ2-7; 9 bases map to TRBD2. This CDR3 is built from 16 residues. Germline CDR1 reads SGDLS; CDR2 reads YYNGEE. J lost 2 bases, V lost 0 bases, and 6 bases had no gene match. The CDR3 DNA sequence: TGTGCCAGCAGCGTAGATTGGGGACTAGCACCCTACGAGCAGTACTTC. Amino acid sequence: CASSVDWGLAPYEQYF.

V is TRBV7-6 and J is TRBJ1-1; perhaps TRBD1 as D (5 bases). Germline loops: CDR1 SGHVS, CDR2 FNYEAQ. V was trimmed by 0 bases and J by 2 bases, leaving 10 bases between them. CDR3 length: 15 amino acids. The CDR3 DNA is TGTGCCAGCAGCTTAGCGTTGGGGGTAAACACTGAAGCTTTCTTT. It yields the protein CASSLALGVNTEAFF.

This clonotype came up a few times. The chain employs TRBV9 and TRBJ1-2; 9 bases are shared with TRBD1. This CDR3 is 14 amino acids long. The germline V gene has CDR1 SGDLS and CDR2 YYNGEE. V lost 3 bases and J lost 4; bases outside the gene matches: 4. CDR3 amino acids: CASSDRGPGYGYTF. For the CDR3, the DNA is TGTGCCAGCAGCGACAGGGGGCCGGGCTATGGCTACACCTTC. Variable domain in full (rest from reference TRBV9 and TRBJ1-2): DSGVTQTPKHLITATGQRVTLRCSPRSGDLSVYWYQQSLDQGLQFLIQYYNGEERAKGNILERFSAQQFPDLHSELNLSSLELGDSALYFCASSDRGPGYGYTFGSGTRLTVV.

The genes are TRBV30 and TRBJ1-1; 8 bases match TRBD1. This CDR3 region has 15 residues. The V segment lost 0 bases and the J segment 4 bases; nucleotides outside the gene matches: 7. Germline values: CDR1 GTSNPN, CDR2 SVGIG (reference sequence). In DNA form, the CDR3 reads TGTGCCTGGAGTGTATTCGGCAGGGGGCTCACTGAAGCTTTCTTT. It translates to CAWSVFGRGLTEAFF.

This clonotype appeared many times. The chain has TRBV14 and TRBJ2-3, with TRBD2 matching over 7 bases. The ends lost 1 base at V and 1 base at J; junction bases unmatched: 2. Germline loops: CDR1 SGHDN, CDR2 FVKESK. CDR3 length: 15 residues. The CDR3 spells CASSQVGGGTDTQYF. The CDR3 nucleotides read TGTGCCAGCAGCCAAGTTGGGGGGGGCACAGATACGCAGTATTTT. Looking up the rest from reference TRBV14 and TRBJ2-3 gives the full variable domain: EAGVTQFPSHSVIEKGQTVTLRCDPISGHDNLYWYRRVMGKEIKFLLHFVKESKQDESGMPNNRFLAERTGGTYSTLKVQPAELEDSGVYFCASSQVGGGTDTQYFGPGTRLTVL.

J is TRBJ1-1 and V is TRBV19; 11 bases agree with TRBD1. V was pared by 8 bases and J by 3 bases, with 8 bases of the junction left unmatched. Germline CDR1 LNHDA, CDR2 SQIVND (reference sequence). The CDR3 runs to 15 residues. The CDR3 DNA reads as TGTGCCAGTCGCCGGGACAGGGGGAGGGACACTGAAGCTTTCTTT. Its protein product is CASRRDRGRDTEAFF.

This clonotype was counted between two and nine times. This sequence joins TRBV12-3 or TRBV12-4 and TRBJ2-3, with 10 nucleotides matching TRBD2. This CDR3 is 16 amino acids long. V dropped 3 bases and J dropped 4; count of bases not matched to a gene: 7. This CDR3 is CASSFGLAVDADTQYF. CDR3 DNA sequence: TGTGCCAGCAGTTTCGGACTAGCGGTAGATGCAGATACGCAGTATTTT.

The chain combines TRBV5-1 with TRBJ2-7; TRBD1 matches 8 bases. V dropped 3 bases and J dropped 2; count of bases not matched to a gene: 7. The length of the CDR3 is 15 residues. Germline CDR1 and CDR2: SGHRS and YFSETQ. The CDR3 DNA reads as TGCGCCAGCAGCTACGGACAGGGTACTCCCTACGAGCAGTACTTC. Translation gives CASSYGQGTPYEQYF.

The rearrangement uses TRBV11-2 and TRBJ2-5; no reliable D call. Trimming removed 8 bases from V and 5 bases from J, with 9 bases in between. The CDR3 covers 11 residues. Germline lookup yields CDR1 SGHAT and CDR2 FQNNGV. CDR3 protein: CASGGGETQYF. For the CDR3, the DNA is TGTGCCAGCGGTGGTGGCGAGACCCAGTACTTC.

The rearrangement links TRBV7-3 to TRBJ2-2, with TRBD2 matching over 8 bases. Germline lookup yields CDR1 SGHTA and CDR2 FQGTGA. The CDR3 sequence is 16 residues long. V was clipped by 4 bases and J by 4 bases; unmatched bases: 8. The CDR3 loop is CASSSQAGAGTGELFF. In DNA, the CDR3 is TGTGCCAGCAGCTCCCAAGCGGGAGCCGGCACCGGGGAGCTGTTTTTT.

The V call is TRBV12-3 or TRBV12-4, the J call TRBJ1-3; D gene unclear. The CDR3 contains 14 residues. The germline V and J ends were trimmed by 5 bases and 5 bases, with 13 bases remaining between them. The CDR3 coding sequence is TGTGCCAGCAGTCCCTCGTTAGAGAGAAACACCATATATTTT. Protein: CASSPSLERNTIYF.

This clonotype was found a few times. CDR3 DNA sequence: TGTGCCAGCAGTAGGGTATCTAGCACAGATACGCAGTATTTT. It specifies CASSRVSSTDTQYF. V and J are TRBV6-5 and TRBJ2-3; D gene unclear. The CDR3 covers 14 residues. Germline values: CDR1 MNHEY, CDR2 SVGAGI. The V end was cut by 5 bases, the J end by 0 bases, with 9 bases between.